A single sample is the source of the 21 T cell receptor beta chains below, sequenced in a study of cytomegalovirus exposure and HLA in healthy donors. 60 Vbeta and 13 Jbeta primers were used in PCR. Profiling relied on immunoSEQ multiplex PCR, and the TCRdb table lists in-frame clones only, not all of them. This table has around 62,000 clones, around three quarters appearing once. Sequences were obtained from PBMCs. These TCRs come from a man between 60 and 75 years old in good health and CMV-seropositive.

J is TRBJ1-1 and V is TRBV10-3, with D unclear. Germline V gives CDR1 ENHRY, CDR2 SYGVKD. The CDR3 contains 12 residues. Trimming took off 3 bases at V and 1 base at J, with 3 bases between the two ends. The CDR3 here is CAISDGNTEAFF. CDR3 DNA sequence: TGTGCCATCAGTGACGGGAACACTGAAGCTTTCTTT.

The V call is TRBV7-9, the J call TRBJ1-2, with unresolved D. This CDR3 region has 15 residues. Deletions cut 2 bases from V and 0 bases from J, with 10 bases between. Germline V gives CDR1 SEHNR, CDR2 FQNEAQ (reference sequence). The CDR3 region is CASSLWAATNYGYTF. The CDR3, as DNA: TGTGCCAGCAGCTTATGGGCAGCTACTAACTATGGCTACACCTTC.

This clone has only one observation. The chain employs TRBV5-5 and TRBJ2-6, with 14 bases lining up with TRBD2. Germline trimming cut 0 bases from V and 4 bases from J; bases unmatched to any gene: 0. Per the germline V gene, CDR1 is SGHKS and CDR2 is YYEKEE (reference sequence). The CDR3 spans 17 residues. This chain's CDR3 is CASSLGLAGGGANVLTF. The CDR3 nucleotides read TGTGCCAGCAGCTTGGGACTAGCGGGAGGGGGGGCCAACGTCCTGACTTTC.

The table lists this clone with a few counts. In the same sample, other DNA sequences code for this CDR3. The V gene is TRBV5-6, the J gene TRBJ2-1, with D possibly being TRBD2 (6 bases). V was clipped by 2 bases and J by 4 bases, with 10 bases between them. This CDR3 is built from 14 residues. Germline V CDR1 and CDR2: SGHDT, YYEEEE. The CDR3 coding sequence is TGTGCCAGCAGCTTAGCGGGTTCTTACAATGAGCAGTTCTTC. Its translation is CASSLAGSYNEQFF.

This sequence joins TRBV5-6 and TRBJ1-1; 7 nucleotides agree with TRBD1. CDR3 length equals 14 residues. CDR1 is SGHDT and CDR2 is YYEEEE in the germline V gene. The junction had 4 bases not matched to a gene; V was cut back by 0 bases and J by 5 bases. The CDR3 reads CASSLGGGRTEAFF. CDR3 in DNA: TGTGCCAGCAGCTTGGGAGGGGGCAGGACTGAAGCTTTCTTT.

This chain joins TRBV6-4 and TRBJ1-1, with 7 positions matching TRBD1. The V gene end was trimmed by 6 bases and the J gene end by 1 base; junction bases not matched to a gene: 8. The CDR3 length is 15 residues. Germline assignment: CDR1 MRHNA and CDR2 SNTAGT. The CDR3 reads CASRVEAGGNTEAFF. The DNA for the CDR3 is TGTGCCAGCAGGGTCGAGGCAGGGGGGAACACTGAAGCTTTCTTT.

The chain joins TRBV7-9 to TRBJ1-2; unclear D gene. V lost 5 bases, J lost 8 bases, and 9 bases lay in between. Germline CDR1 and CDR2: SEHNR and FQNEAQ (reference sequence). This CDR3 region has 11 residues. This CDR3 is CASSNLEGYTF. For the CDR3, the DNA is TGTGCCAGCAGCAACTTGGAGGGCTACACCTTC. Complete variable domain (other parts from reference TRBV7-9 and TRBJ1-2): DTGVSQNPRHKITKRGQNVTFRCDPISEHNRLYWYRQTLGQGPEFLTYFQNEAQLEKSRLLSDRFSAERPKGSFSTLEIQRTEQGDSAMYLCASSNLEGYTFGSGTRLTVV.

The chain uses TRBV2 and TRBJ1-6; the D gene is possibly TRBD1 (5 bases). Looked up from germline, CDR1 is SNHLY and CDR2 is FYNNEI. The germline V and J ends were trimmed by 6 bases and 7 bases, with 10 bases remaining between them. The CDR3 spans 13 residues. The CDR3 DNA reads TGTGCCAGCAGCGGGGGAGCCAATTCACCCCTCCACTTT. Protein product: CASSGGANSPLHF.

This clone was seen only a few times. The chain is built from TRBV7-2 and TRBJ1-5, with 8 bases matching TRBD1. CDR1 SGHTA and CDR2 FQGNSA come from the germline V gene. This CDR3 has 16 residues. V lost 6 bases to trimming and J lost 4 bases; unmatched junction nucleotides: 11. The CDR3, as DNA: TGTGCCAGCAGTTCGCCGCAGGGGGCGTGGAATCAGCCCCAGCATTTT. This sequence encodes CASSSPQGAWNQPQHF.

The chain employs TRBV28 and TRBJ1-5; 8 bases align to TRBD1. The CDR3 consists of 14 residues. V lost 7 bases and J lost 5; bases outside the gene matches: 7. CDR1 and CDR2 (germline): MDHEN, SYDVKM. CDR3 DNA sequence: TGTGCCAGCACTAGACAGGGGCTGTATCAGCCCCAGCATTTT. Protein: CASTRQGLYQPQHF. The complete variable domain, with remaining parts taken from reference TRBV28 and TRBJ1-5, reads DVKVTQSSRYLVKRTGEKVFLECVQDMDHENMFWYRQDPGLGLRLIYFSYDVKMKEKGDIPEGYSVSREKKERFSLILESASTNQTSMYLCASTRQGLYQPQHFGDGTRLSIL.

The chain has TRBV10-3 and TRBJ1-6; D remains unclear. The V end was cut by 4 bases, the J end by 4 bases, with 8 bases between. Germline V lookup: CDR1 ENHRY, CDR2 SYGVKD. The CDR3 loop spans 14 amino acids. This CDR3 reads CAISGGQYNSPLHF. The CDR3, as DNA: TGTGCCATCAGTGGCGGTCAATATAATTCACCCCTCCACTTT.

This clone appeared a single time. This rearrangement joins TRBV2 to TRBJ2-3, with TRBD2 as a possible D gene (6 bases). Germline CDR1 and CDR2: SNHLY and FYNNEI. V gave up 11 bases and J gave up 3 bases, with 21 bases separating them. The CDR3 covers 15 residues. The CDR3 here is CAGSWRGSNTDTQYF. For the CDR3, the DNA is TGTGCCGGTTCCTGGCGGGGATCAAATACAGATACGCAGTATTTT.

The chain uses TRBV6-6 and TRBJ2-1; D is unresolved. CDR3 length equals 11 residues. Germline V lookup: CDR1 MNHNY, CDR2 SVGAGI (reference sequence). V was clipped by 7 bases and J by 7 bases, with 8 bases between them. The CDR3 region is CASNNGNEQFF. CDR3 sequence (DNA): TGTGCCAGCAACAACGGGAATGAGCAGTTCTTC.

The rearrangement uses TRBV5-4 and TRBJ2-1, with D possibly being TRBD2 (5 bases). This CDR3 comprises 12 residues. Germline V lookup: CDR1 SGHNT, CDR2 YYREEE (reference sequence). Trimming removed 4 bases at V and 7 bases at J, with 9 bases between. CDR3 amino acids: CASSLDFNEQFF. DNA of the CDR3: TGTGCCAGCAGCCTGGACTTTAATGAGCAGTTCTTC. The whole variable domain, filled in from reference TRBV5-4 and TRBJ2-1, reads ETGVTQSPTHLIKTRGQQVTLRCSSQSGHNTVSWYQQALGQGPQFIFQYYREEENGRGNFPPRFSGLQFPNYSSELNVNALELDDSALYLCASSLDFNEQFFGPGTRLTVL.

This clone was seen many times. The chain employs TRBV11-2 and TRBJ2-1; the D gene is possibly TRBD1 (5 bases). CDR3 size: 17 residues. Trimming took off 5 bases at V and 10 bases at J, with 27 bases between the two ends. Germline CDR1 and CDR2: SGHAT and FQNNGV. The CDR3 loop is CASSPGKLPVLPNEQFF. For the CDR3, the DNA is TGTGCCAGCAGCCCAGGGAAACTACCCGTTCTTCCAAACGAGCAGTTCTTC. The variable domain in full, with the rest retrieved from reference TRBV11-2 and TRBJ2-1, is EAGVAQSPRYKIIEKRQSVAFWCNPISGHATLYWYQQILGQGPKLLIQFQNNGVVDDSQLPKDRFSAERLKGVDSTLKIQPAKLEDSAVYLCASSPGKLPVLPNEQFFGPGTRLTVL.

V gene TRBV19 combines with J gene TRBJ2-1; no clear D. The CDR3 is 15 amino acids. Per the germline V gene, CDR1 is LNHDA and CDR2 is SQIVND (reference sequence). V lost 4 bases, J lost 0 bases, and 10 bases lay in between. The CDR3 reads CASSTQLNSYNEQFF. The CDR3 DNA reads TGTGCCAGTAGTACACAGCTGAACTCCTACAATGAGCAGTTCTTC.

The chain combines TRBV19 with TRBJ1-1, with D perhaps matching TRBD1 (6 bases). The CDR3 has 13 residues. CDR1 LNHDA and CDR2 SQIVND come from the germline V gene (reference sequence). The V end lost 1 base, the J end lost 4 bases, and 7 bases lay between the germline ends. The CDR3 protein is CASSIGRGTEAFF. CDR3 in DNA: TGTGCCAGTAGTATAGGCAGGGGCACTGAAGCTTTCTTT.

The rearrangement links TRBV5-6 to TRBJ1-2; the match to TRBD1 covers 9 bases. CDR3 length: 15 residues. Germline V CDR1 and CDR2: SGHDT, YYEEEE. With 6 bases clipped from V and 2 bases from J, the junction kept 8 bases outside the gene matches. The CDR3, as DNA: TGTGCCAGCAACTTCCTAGGGACAGGGAACTATGGCTACACCTTC. Amino acids: CASNFLGTGNYGYTF.

This clone showed up just a few times. This sequence joins TRBV2 and TRBJ1-1; D is uncertain. Germline lookup yields CDR1 SNHLY and CDR2 FYNNEI. V was clipped by 3 bases and J by 2 bases, with 13 bases between them. This CDR3 spans 15 amino acids. The CDR3 loop reads CASSEFLAGNTEAFF. In DNA, the CDR3 is TGTGCCAGCAGTGAGTTTTTGGCAGGAAACACTGAAGCTTTCTTT.

V is TRBV13 and J is TRBJ1-2, with D possibly being TRBD1 (5 bases). V was shortened by 0 bases and J by 8 bases, with 19 bases between the two germline ends. This CDR3 contains 16 residues. The germline V gene encodes CDR1 PRHDT and CDR2 FYEKMQ (reference sequence). CDR3: CASSLGLDAGTIGYTF. As DNA, the CDR3 is TGTGCCAGCAGCTTAGGCCTCGACGCCGGGACTATCGGCTACACCTTC.

The J gene is TRBJ2-5, the V gene TRBV25-1, with D perhaps matching TRBD2 (6 bases). Trimming removed 4 bases from V and 5 bases from J, with 14 bases in between. Germline CDR1 and CDR2: MGHDK and SYGVNS. The CDR3 is 14 amino acids. This CDR3 is CASSGRLGRETQYF. The CDR3 DNA sequence: TGTGCCAGCAGTGGGCGACTAGGAAGGGAGACCCAGTACTTC.